The rows below give T cell receptor beta chains drawn from one sample of a study of control samples from healthy donors and cancer patients. Sequencing was performed with immunoSEQ multiplex PCR; in TCRdb, only in-frame clones are kept and a portion is missing. The repertoire holds some 100,000 clones, with roughly 92% as singletons. The source material was blood. The receptor set was obtained from a human donor in good health. The donor label of this sample is uncertain. Each CDR3 is given with its conserved first and last residue. The D gene is left open where the match is weak. Rows give clone size only sometimes, using once, few, many, or a class for an expanded clone.

V gene,D gene,clone size,J gene,CDR3 protein,CDR3 DNA
TRBV4-2,NA,NA,TRBJ1-4,CASSLQGNEKLFF,TGTGCCAGCAGCCTACAGGGTAATGAAAAACTGTTTTTT
TRBV24-1,NA,NA,TRBJ2-1,CATGVGSYNEQFF,TGTGCCACCGGGGTAGGCTCCTACAATGAGCAGTTCTTC
TRBV5-1,NA,NA,TRBJ2-6,CASSLFQGSGANVLTF,TGCGCCAGCAGCTTGTTTCAGGGATCAGGGGCCAACGTCCTGACTTTC
TRBV2,NA,NA,TRBJ1-3,CASTYNTNSGNTIYF,TGTGCCAGCACCTACAACACCAACTCTGGAAACACCATATATTTT
TRBV7-9,NA,NA,TRBJ1-4,CASSFESGWEKLFF,TGTGCCAGCAGCTTTGAGTCAGGGTGGGAAAAACTGTTTTTT
TRBV28,NA,NA,TRBJ1-5,CASTTPRGPQHF,TGTGCCAGTACGACACCCCGGGGGCCCCAGCATTTT
TRBV19,NA,NA,TRBJ1-2,CASSIDQFGRYGYTF,TGTGCCAGTAGTATAGATCAATTTGGCCGGTATGGCTACACCTTC
TRBV12-3/TRBV12-4,TRBD1,NA,TRBJ1-1,CASSFLGDRAAFF,TGTGCCAGCAGTTTCTTGGGAGACAGGGCGGCTTTCTTT
TRBV7-8,NA,NA,TRBJ1-1,CASSLEFEAFF,TGTGCCAGCAGCTTAGAATTTGAAGCTTTCTTT
TRBV20-1,NA,NA,TRBJ1-5,CSASSGGNQPQHF,TGCAGTGCTAGTTCGGGGGGCAATCAGCCCCAGCATTTT
TRBV9,NA,NA,TRBJ1-5,CASSVAGSGQPQHF,TGTGCCAGCAGCGTAGCAGGGAGCGGGCAGCCCCAGCATTTT
TRBV5-4,NA,NA,TRBJ1-2,CASRGIEAGYTF,TGTGCCAGCAGGGGGATTGAGGCTGGCTACACCTTC
TRBV11-2,NA,NA,TRBJ1-1,CASSTNKGGTEAFF,TGTGCCAGCAGCACTAACAAGGGGGGCACTGAAGCTTTCTTT
TRBV7-6,NA,NA,TRBJ2-3,CASSLGTSRSTDTQYF,TGTGCCAGCAGCTTAGGGACGAGCCGGAGCACAGATACGCAGTATTTT
TRBV10-3,NA,NA,TRBJ2-7,CAISGRDYEQYF,TGTGCCATCAGTGGCAGGGACTACGAGCAGTACTTC
TRBV19,NA,NA,TRBJ2-1,CASSLELSSYNEQFF,TGTGCCAGTAGCCTCGAGTTGAGCTCCTACAATGAGCAGTTCTTC
TRBV24-1,TRBD1,NA,TRBJ2-6,CATSEARQGPSGANVLTF,TGTGCCACCAGTGAGGCTCGACAGGGCCCCTCTGGGGCCAACGTCCTGACTTTC
TRBV5-4,NA,NA,TRBJ2-3,CASSLEATRTTDTQYF,TGTGCCAGCAGCTTGGAGGCCACAAGGACCACAGATACGCAGTATTTT
TRBV5-1,TRBD1,NA,TRBJ2-2,CASSFRWTGEDTGELFF,TGCGCCAGCAGCTTCCGATGGACAGGGGAGGATACCGGGGAGCTGTTTTTT
TRBV6-5,NA,few,TRBJ2-7,CASRSFPEKDEQYF,TGTGCCAGCAGGTCCTTCCCCGAAAAGGACGAGCAGTACTTC
TRBV28,TRBD1,NA,TRBJ1-2,CASSLLDTGARSGYTF,TGTGCCAGCAGTTTATTGGACACAGGGGCTAGGAGCGGCTACACCTTC
TRBV6-6,NA,NA,TRBJ1-2,CASSKGTTDYGYTF,TGTGCCAGCAGCAAGGGGACAACGGACTATGGCTACACCTTC
TRBV7-8,TRBD1,NA,TRBJ1-3,CASSGQQGAGGNTIYF,TGTGCCAGCAGCGGGCAGCAGGGGGCTGGTGGAAACACCATATATTTT
TRBV9,NA,NA,TRBJ1-1,CASSSGPNTEAFF,TGTGCCAGCAGCTCAGGACCAAACACTGAAGCTTTCTTT
TRBV16,TRBD2,NA,TRBJ2-7,CASSQGTKNYEQYF,TGTGCCAGCAGCCAAGGGACTAAAAACTACGAGCAGTACTTC
TRBV12-3/TRBV12-4,NA,NA,TRBJ1-2,CASSFTGNYGYTF,TGTGCCAGCAGTTTTACAGGGAACTATGGCTACACCTTC
TRBV5-1,TRBD1,NA,TRBJ1-2,CASSSGLVSARGRNYGYTF,TGCGCCAGCAGCTCGGGCTTAGTTTCGGCCAGGGGGAGGAACTATGGCTACACCTTC
TRBV5-5,NA,NA,TRBJ1-2,CASSSTQGAYGYTF,TGTGCCAGCAGCTCAACACAGGGCGCATATGGCTACACCTTC
TRBV12-3/TRBV12-4,NA,NA,TRBJ2-7,CASKGPPGGEQYF,TGTGCCAGTAAAGGGCCTCCGGGCGGGGAGCAGTACTTC
TRBV6-2/TRBV6-3,TRBD1,NA,TRBJ2-2,CASSYDTGGMVGELFF,TGTGCCAGCAGTTACGATACAGGGGGCATGGTCGGGGAGCTGTTTTTT
TRBV10-3,NA,NA,TRBJ1-2,CAISEGGQKPDYGYTF,TGTGCCATCAGTGAGGGCGGACAGAAGCCTGACTATGGCTACACCTTC
TRBV5-1,NA,NA,TRBJ2-1,CASSFTSGPSSYNEQFF,TGCGCCAGCAGCTTTACCTCAGGTCCTAGCTCCTACAATGAGCAGTTCTTC
TRBV3-1/TRBV3-2,NA,NA,TRBJ1-6,CASSQDVLSSYNSPLHF,TGTGCCAGCAGCCAAGATGTGTTGAGCTCCTATAATTCACCCCTCCACTTT
TRBV4-2,NA,NA,TRBJ1-3,CASSQVLGGSGSKSGNTIYF,TGTGCCAGCAGCCAAGTATTGGGTGGGTCGGGGTCGAAATCTGGAAACACCATATATTTT
TRBV5-1,TRBD2,NA,TRBJ2-5,CASGASGAQETQYF,TGCGCCAGCGGGGCTAGCGGGGCGCAAGAGACCCAGTACTTC
TRBV19,NA,NA,TRBJ1-1,CASIGGLYTEAFF,TGTGCCAGTATTGGGGGCCTATACACTGAAGCTTTCTTT
TRBV18,NA,few,TRBJ2-2,CASSLTSEQTTNTGELFF,TGTGCCAGCTCTCTTACTTCGGAACAGACCACGAACACCGGGGAGCTGTTTTTT
TRBV5-1,NA,NA,TRBJ2-1,CASSLGRTRDEQFF,TGCGCCAGCAGCTTAGGAAGGACCAGGGATGAGCAGTTCTTC
TRBV30,NA,NA,TRBJ1-2,CAWSGQAYGYTF,TGTGCCTGGAGTGGTCAGGCCTATGGCTACACCTTC
TRBV7-3,TRBD1,NA,TRBJ1-3,CASSLTGGHDTIYF,TGTGCCAGCAGCCTTACAGGGGGCCATGACACCATATATTTT
TRBV6-5,TRBD2,NA,TRBJ2-3,CATSGGTDTQYF,TGTGCCACTAGCGGGGGCACAGATACGCAGTATTTT
TRBV6-5,NA,once,TRBJ1-2,CASSFNDRFYGYTF,TGTGCCAGCAGTTTTAATGACAGGTTCTATGGCTACACCTTC
TRBV10-3,NA,NA,TRBJ2-2,CAISERTGGSGELFF,TGTGCCATCAGTGAAAGGACAGGAGGGTCCGGGGAGCTGTTTTTT
TRBV6-5,NA,NA,TRBJ2-2,CASSYELTDHTGELFF,TGTGCCAGCAGTTACGAGTTAACCGATCACACCGGGGAGCTGTTTTTT
TRBV19,NA,once,TRBJ1-5,CASNFQQGNQPQHF,TGTGCCAGTAACTTCCAGCAAGGCAATCAGCCCCAGCATTTT
TRBV6-5,NA,NA,TRBJ2-2,CASSPIDVDGELFF,TGTGCCAGCTCCCCCATTGACGTGGACGGGGAGCTGTTTTTT
TRBV25-1,NA,NA,TRBJ2-7,CASSGAHRDEQYF,TGTGCCAGCAGCGGGGCCCATAGGGACGAGCAGTACTTC